This T cell receptor beta chain is drawn from a study of response to subunit inactivated influenza vaccine. Details on this clonotype: No antigen is known for it.

V was shortened by 0 bases and J by 4 bases, with 6 bases between the two germline ends. This CDR3 is 14 amino acids long. CDR1 is LGHNA, CDR2 YSLEER, per germline. Overall study findings and caveats: Seasonal influenza vaccination, on each occasion, was suggested by the authors to recruit few new T cells.

TCRdb re-derived calls from the RT-PCR reads in MiXCR, one entry per CDR3 protein. The table includes a few hundred thousand distinct CDR3 sequences, around 13% detected once. This TCR came from a man aged 45 to 65 who received an inactivated influenza vaccine. This specimen was PBMCs from blood, taken about 12 days after vaccination. The rearrangement uses TRBV4-3 and TRBJ2-2, with D unresolved. The CDR3 sequence is CASSQDYVTGELFF. Written as DNA, the CDR3 is TGCGCCAGCAGCCAAGACTACGTCACCGGGGAGCTGTTTTTT.